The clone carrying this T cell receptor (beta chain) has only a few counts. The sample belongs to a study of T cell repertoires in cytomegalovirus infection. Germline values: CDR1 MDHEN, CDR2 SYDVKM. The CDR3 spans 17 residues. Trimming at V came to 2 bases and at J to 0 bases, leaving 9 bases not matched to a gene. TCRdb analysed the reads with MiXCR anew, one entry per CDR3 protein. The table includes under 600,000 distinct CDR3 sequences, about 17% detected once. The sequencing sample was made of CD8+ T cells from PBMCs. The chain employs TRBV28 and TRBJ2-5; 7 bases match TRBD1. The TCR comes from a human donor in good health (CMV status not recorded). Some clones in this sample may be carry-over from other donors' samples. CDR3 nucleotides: TGTGCCAGCAGTTTAGGCAGGGACAGACCGTACCAAGAGACCCAGTACTTC. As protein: CASSLGRDRPYQETQYF.